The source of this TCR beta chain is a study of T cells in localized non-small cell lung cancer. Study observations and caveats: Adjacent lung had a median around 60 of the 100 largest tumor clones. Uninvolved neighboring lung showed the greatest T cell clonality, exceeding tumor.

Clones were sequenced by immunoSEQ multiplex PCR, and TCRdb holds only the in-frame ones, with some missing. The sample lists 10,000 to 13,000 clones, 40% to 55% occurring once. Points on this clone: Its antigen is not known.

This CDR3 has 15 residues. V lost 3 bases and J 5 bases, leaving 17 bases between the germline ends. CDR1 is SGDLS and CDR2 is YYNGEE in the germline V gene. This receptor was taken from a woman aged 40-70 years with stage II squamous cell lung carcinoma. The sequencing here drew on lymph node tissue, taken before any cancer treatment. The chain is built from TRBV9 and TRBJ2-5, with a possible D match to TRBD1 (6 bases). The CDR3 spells CASSDGDTAGETQYF. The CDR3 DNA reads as TGTGCCAGCAGCGACGGGGACACCGCTGGGGAGACCCAGTACTTC.